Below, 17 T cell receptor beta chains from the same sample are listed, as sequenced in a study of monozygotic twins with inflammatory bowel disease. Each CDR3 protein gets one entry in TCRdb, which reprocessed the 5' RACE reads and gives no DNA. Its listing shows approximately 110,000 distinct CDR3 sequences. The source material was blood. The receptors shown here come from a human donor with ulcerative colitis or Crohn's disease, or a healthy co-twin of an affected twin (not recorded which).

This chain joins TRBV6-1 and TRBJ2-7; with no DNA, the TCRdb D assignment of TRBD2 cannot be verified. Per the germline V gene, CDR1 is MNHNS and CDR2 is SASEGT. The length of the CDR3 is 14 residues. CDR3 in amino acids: CATIPGSGGGEQYF.

The chain's CDR3 is CASSFLQGARGDIQYF. J is TRBJ2-4 and V is TRBV7-2; TCRdb outputs TRBD1, but without DNA this stays unchecked. This CDR3 contains 16 residues. Germline loops: CDR1 SGHTA, CDR2 FQGNSA.

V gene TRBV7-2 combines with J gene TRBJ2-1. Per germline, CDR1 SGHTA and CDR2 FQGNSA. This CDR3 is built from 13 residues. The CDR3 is CASSFRRKDEQFF.

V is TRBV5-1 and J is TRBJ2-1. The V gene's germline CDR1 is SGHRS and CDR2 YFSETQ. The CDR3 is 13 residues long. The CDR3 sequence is CASSLARIHEQFF.

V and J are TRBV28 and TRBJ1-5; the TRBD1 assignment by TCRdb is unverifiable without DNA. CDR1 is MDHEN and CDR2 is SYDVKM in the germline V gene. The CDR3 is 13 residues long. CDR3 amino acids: CASRQGQGQPQHF.

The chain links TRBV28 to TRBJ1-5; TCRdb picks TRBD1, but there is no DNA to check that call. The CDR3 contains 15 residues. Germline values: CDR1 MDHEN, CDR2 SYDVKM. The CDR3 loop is CASNTGTGGHQPQHF. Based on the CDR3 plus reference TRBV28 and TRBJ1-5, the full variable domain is DVKVTQSSRYLVKRTGEKVFLECVQDMDHENMFWYRQDPGLGLRLIYFSYDVKMKEKGDIPEGYSVSREKKERFSLILESASTNQTSMYLCASNTGTGGHQPQHFGDGTRLSIL.

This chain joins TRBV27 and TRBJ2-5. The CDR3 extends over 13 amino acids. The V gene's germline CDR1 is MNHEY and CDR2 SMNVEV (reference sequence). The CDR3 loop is CASSSFESETQYF.

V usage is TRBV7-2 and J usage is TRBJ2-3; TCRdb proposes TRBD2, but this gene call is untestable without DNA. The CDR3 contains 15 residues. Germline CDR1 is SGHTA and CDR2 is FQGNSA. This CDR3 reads CASSWTSETTDTQYF.

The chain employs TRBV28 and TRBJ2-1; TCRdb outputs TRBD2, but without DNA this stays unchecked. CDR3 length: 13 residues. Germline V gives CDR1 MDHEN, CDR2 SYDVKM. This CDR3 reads CASRPALHNEQFF. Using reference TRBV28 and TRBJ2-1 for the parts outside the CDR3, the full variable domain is DVKVTQSSRYLVKRTGEKVFLECVQDMDHENMFWYRQDPGLGLRLIYFSYDVKMKEKGDIPEGYSVSREKKERFSLILESASTNQTSMYLCASRPALHNEQFFGPGTRLTVL.

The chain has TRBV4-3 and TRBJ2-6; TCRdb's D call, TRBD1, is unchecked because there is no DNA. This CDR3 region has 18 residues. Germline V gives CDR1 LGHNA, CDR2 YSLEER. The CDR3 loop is CASSQDWTPGAGANVLTF.

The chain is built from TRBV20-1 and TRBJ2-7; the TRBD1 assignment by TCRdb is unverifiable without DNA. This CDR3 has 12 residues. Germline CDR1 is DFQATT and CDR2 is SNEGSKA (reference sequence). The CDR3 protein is CSAPRGAYEQYF.

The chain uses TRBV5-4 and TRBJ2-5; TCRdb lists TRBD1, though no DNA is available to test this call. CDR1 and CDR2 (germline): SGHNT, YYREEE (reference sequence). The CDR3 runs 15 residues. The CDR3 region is CASSTPGATQETQYF.

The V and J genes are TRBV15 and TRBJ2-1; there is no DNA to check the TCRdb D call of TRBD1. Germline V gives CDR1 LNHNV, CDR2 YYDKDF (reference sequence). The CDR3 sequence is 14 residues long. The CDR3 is CATSRDPYPHEQFF.

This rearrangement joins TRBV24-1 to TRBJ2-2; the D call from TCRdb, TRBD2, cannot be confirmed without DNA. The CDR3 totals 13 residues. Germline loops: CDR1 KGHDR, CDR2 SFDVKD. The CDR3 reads CATTRGNTGELFF.

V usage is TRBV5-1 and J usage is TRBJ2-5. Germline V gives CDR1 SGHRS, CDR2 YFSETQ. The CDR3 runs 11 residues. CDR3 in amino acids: CASGYQETQYF. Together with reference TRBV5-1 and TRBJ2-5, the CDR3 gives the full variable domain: KAGVTQTPRYLIKTRGQQVTLSCSPISGHRSVSWYQQTPGQGLQFLFEYFSETQRNKGNFPGRFSGRQFSNSRSEMNVSTLELGDSALYLCASGYQETQYFGPGTRLLVL.

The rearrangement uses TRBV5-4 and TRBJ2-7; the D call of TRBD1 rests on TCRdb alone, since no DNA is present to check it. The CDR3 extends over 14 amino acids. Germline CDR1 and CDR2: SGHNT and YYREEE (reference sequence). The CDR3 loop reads CASSFRTASYEQYF.

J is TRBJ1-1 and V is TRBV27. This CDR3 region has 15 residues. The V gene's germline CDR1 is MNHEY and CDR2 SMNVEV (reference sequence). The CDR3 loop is CASSLLPRVDTEAFF.